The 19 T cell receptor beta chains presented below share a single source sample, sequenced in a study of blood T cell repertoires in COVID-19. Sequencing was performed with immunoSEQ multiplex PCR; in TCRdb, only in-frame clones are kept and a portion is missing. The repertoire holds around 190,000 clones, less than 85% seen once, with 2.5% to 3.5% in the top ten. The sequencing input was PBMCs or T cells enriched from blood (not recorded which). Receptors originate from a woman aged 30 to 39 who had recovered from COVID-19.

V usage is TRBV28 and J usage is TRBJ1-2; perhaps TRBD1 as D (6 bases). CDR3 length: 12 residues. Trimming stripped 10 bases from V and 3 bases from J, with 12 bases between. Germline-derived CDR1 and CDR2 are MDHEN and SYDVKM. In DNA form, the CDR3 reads TGTGCCACCACGGACAGTGACTATGGCTACACCTTC. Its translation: CATTDSDYGYTF.

Here the CDR3 reads CASSLLGGLTFF. Here the CDR3 DNA reads TGTGCCAGCAGTTTACTAGGCGGGCTGACGTTCTTC. The chain joins TRBV27 to TRBJ2-1, with D perhaps matching TRBD2 (5 bases). The germline CDR1 and CDR2 sequences are MNHEY and SMNVEV (reference sequence). Deletions cut 2 bases from V and 15 bases from J, with 14 bases between. The CDR3 is made up of 12 amino acids.

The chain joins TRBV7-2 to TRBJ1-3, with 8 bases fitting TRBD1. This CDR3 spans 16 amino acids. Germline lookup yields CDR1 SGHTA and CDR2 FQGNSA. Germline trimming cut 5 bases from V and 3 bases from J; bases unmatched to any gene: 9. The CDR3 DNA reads TGTGCCAGCAGCCTCACCGGACAGGGAAATGGAAACACCATATATTTT. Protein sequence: CASSLTGQGNGNTIYF.

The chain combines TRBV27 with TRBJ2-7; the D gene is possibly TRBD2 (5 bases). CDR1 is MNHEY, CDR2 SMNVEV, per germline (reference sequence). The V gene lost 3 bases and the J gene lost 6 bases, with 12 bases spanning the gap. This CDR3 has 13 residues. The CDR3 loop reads CASSLNTRSEQYF. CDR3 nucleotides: TGTGCCAGCAGTTTGAATACTAGATCCGAGCAGTACTTC.

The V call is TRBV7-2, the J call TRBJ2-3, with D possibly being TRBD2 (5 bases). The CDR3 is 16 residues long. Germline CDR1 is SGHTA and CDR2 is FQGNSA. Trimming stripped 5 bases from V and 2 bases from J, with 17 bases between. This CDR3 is CASSPNLDWITDTQYF. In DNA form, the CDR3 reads TGTGCCAGCAGCCCAAACCTGGACTGGATCACAGATACGCAGTATTTT.

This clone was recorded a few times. CDR3 protein: CASTPRQGSNTGELFF. In DNA form, the CDR3 reads TGTGCCAGCACCCCAAGGCAGGGGTCGAACACCGGGGAGCTGTTTTTT. The J gene is TRBJ2-2, the V gene TRBV25-1; weak D call: TRBD1 (6 bases). Germline values: CDR1 MGHDK, CDR2 SYGVNS. The CDR3 totals 16 residues. Deletions cut 7 bases from V and 0 bases from J, with 15 bases between.

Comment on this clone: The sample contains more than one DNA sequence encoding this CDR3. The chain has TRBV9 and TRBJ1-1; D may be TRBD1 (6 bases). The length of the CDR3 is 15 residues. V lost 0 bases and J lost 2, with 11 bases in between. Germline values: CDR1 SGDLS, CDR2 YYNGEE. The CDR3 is CASSVGGGANTEAFF. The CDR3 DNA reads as TGTGCCAGCAGCGTAGGTGGGGGGGCAAACACTGAAGCTTTCTTT.

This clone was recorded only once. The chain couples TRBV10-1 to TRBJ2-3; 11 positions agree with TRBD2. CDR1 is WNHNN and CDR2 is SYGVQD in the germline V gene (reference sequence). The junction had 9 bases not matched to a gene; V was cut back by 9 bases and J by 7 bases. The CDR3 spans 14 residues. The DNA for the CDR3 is TGCGCCAGTAGTAGCGGGGGGGCACAAAATACGCAGTATTTT. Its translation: CASSSGGAQNTQYF.

The CDR3 coding sequence is TGCGCCAGCAGCTTGCGGGGAGGCACTTTCACAAGCACAGATACGCAGTATTTT. This codes for CASSLRGGTFTSTDTQYF. The V and J genes are TRBV5-1 and TRBJ2-3, with a possible D match to TRBD2 (6 bases). Trimming took off 1 base at V and 0 bases at J, with 18 bases between the two ends. Looked up from germline, CDR1 is SGHRS and CDR2 is YFSETQ. The CDR3 has 18 residues.

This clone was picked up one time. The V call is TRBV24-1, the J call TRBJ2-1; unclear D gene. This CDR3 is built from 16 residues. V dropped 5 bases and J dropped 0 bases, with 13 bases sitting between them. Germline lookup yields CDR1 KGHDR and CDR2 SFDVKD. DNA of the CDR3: TGTGCCACCAGTGCTCTAGTTACCTCCTCCTACAATGAGCAGTTCTTC. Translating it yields CATSALVTSSYNEQFF.

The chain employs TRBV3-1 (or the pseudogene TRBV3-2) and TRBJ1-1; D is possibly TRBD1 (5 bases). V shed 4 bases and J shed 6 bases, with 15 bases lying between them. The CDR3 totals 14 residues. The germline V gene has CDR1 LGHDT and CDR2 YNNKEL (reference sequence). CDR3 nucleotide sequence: TGTGCCAGCAGCCGGGGGACTGGGGAGGCTGAAGCTTTCTTT. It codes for CASSRGTGEAEAFF.

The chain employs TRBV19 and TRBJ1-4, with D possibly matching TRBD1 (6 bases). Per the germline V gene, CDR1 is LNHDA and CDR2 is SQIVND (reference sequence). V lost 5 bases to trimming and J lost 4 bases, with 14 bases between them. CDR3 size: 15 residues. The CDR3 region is CASSLAGDFNEKLFF. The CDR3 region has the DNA TGTGCCAGTAGTTTAGCAGGGGATTTTAATGAAAAACTGTTTTTT.

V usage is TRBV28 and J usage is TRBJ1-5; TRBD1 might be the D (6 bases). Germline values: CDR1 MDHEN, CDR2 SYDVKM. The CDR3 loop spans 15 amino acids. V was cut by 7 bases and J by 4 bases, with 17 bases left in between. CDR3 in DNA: TGTGCCAGCACTTCGGGCAGGGGTGAAAATCAGCCCCAGCATTTT. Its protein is CASTSGRGENQPQHF.

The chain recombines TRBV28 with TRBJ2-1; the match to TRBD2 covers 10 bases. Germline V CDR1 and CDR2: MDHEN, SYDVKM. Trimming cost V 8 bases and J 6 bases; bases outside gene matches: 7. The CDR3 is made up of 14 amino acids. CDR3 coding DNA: TGTGCCAGCGTTCGACTAGCGGGTGTCAATGAGCAGTTCTTC. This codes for CASVRLAGVNEQFF.

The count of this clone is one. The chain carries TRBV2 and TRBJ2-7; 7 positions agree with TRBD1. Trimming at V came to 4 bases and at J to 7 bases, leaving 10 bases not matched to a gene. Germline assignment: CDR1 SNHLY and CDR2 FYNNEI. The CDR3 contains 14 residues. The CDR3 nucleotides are TGTGCCAGCAGTGCCCCAGACAGGGTTGGGGAGCAGTACGTC. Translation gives CASSAPDRVGEQYV.

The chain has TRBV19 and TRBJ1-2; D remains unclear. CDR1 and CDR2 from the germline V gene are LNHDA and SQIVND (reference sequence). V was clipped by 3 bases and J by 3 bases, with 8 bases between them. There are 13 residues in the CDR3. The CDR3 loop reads CASSMIVDYGYTF. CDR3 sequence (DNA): TGTGCCAGTAGTATGATCGTAGACTATGGCTACACCTTC.

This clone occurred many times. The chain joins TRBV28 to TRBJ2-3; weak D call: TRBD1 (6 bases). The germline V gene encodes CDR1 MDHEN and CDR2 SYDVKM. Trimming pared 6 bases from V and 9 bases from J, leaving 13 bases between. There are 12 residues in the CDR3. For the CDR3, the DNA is TGTGCCAGCAGGCCAGGGGTGATGACGCAGTATTTT. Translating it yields CASRPGVMTQYF.

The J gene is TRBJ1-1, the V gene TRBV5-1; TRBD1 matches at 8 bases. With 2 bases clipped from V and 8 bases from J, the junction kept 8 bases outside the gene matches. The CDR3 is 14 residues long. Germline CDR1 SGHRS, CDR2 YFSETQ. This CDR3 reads CASSFLGQGTEAFF. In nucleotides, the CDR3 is TGCGCCAGCAGCTTCTTAGGACAGGGCACCGAAGCTTTCTTT.

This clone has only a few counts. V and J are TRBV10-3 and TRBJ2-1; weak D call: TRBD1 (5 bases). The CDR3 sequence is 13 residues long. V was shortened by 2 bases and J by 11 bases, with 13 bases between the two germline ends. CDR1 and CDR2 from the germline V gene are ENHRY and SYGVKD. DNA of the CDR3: TGTGCCATCAGTGAGACGGACACATCAAAGCAGTTCTTC. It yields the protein CAISETDTSKQFF.